The subject of this entry is one TCR beta chain. Its antigen is unidentified. The sample is drawn from a study of B cell selection in AIRE deficiency. Whole-study findings and limits: Patient Tconv cells held around a third of Treg sequences shared by healthy donors. AIRE-deficient Tconv and Treg repertoires matched healthy donors in TCRBV, CDR3 length, diversity.

In the original analysis: Conventional T cell pools: roughly 110,000 distinct patient, some 1.3x10^5 donor TCRbeta sequences. TCRdb keeps only in-frame clones here, not all; method: immunoSEQ multiplex PCR. V, J and clone size are taken as reported in that table, and D and trimming were inferred from the DNA itself. In the table there are some 25,000 clones, 95% to 97% of which are singletons. CD4+CD127+ cells were sorted as the conventional CD4 T cells. The CDR3 is 14 residues long. Trimming took 0 bases from V and 4 from J, leaving 10 bases between them. CDR1 and CDR2 from the germline V gene are MGHRA and YSYEKL.

Sequenced material: conventional CD4+ T cells sorted from PBMCs. This sequence was found in a human donor with AIRE deficiency. The chain links TRBV4-1 to TRBJ2-7, with D possibly matching TRBD1 (6 bases). CDR3 sequence reads: CASSQETGWYEQYF. The CDR3 bases are TGCGCCAGCAGCCAAGAAACAGGGTGGTACGAGCAGTACTTC.